Here is one T cell receptor (beta chain) with its context. The antigen is undetermined. Individual cDNA molecules (in the library) carried attached unique molecular identifiers. In the authors' methods: Samples contained a median of 95,638 TCRs, with a range of about 23,224 to 690,600. Using its own MiXCR run on the 5' RACE reads, TCRdb lists one record per CDR3 protein. TCRdb's processing, not the authors' own work, is the source of the V and J calls. The sample lists over 70,000 distinct CDR3 sequences, approximately 15% occurring once. These data are taken from a study of human T cells and chemical hapten exposure. The ends were cut back, 7 bases at V and 9 bases at J, with 19 bases in the middle. The CDR3 has 13 amino acids. The V gene's germline CDR1 is SQVTM and CDR2 ANQGSEA. Study observations and caveats: No shift was seen in TCRs above 1 in 1000 frequency with DPC sensitization.

Total RNA was extracted from unfractionated whole blood. The chain has TRBV29-1 and TRBJ2-1; maybe TRBD2 (7 bases). The origin of this receptor is a female donor in good health. CDR3 sequence (DNA): TGCAGCGCCGAGTCAGGGGAGGGCGGTGAGCAGTTCTTC. Amino acids: CSAESGEGGEQFF.